These T cell receptor beta chains were read from a single sample in a study of blood T cell repertoires in COVID-19. Only in-frame clones appear in the TCRdb table, and some are missing; sequencing was by immunoSEQ multiplex PCR. The data contain some 300,000 clones, around nine tenths of them singletons. Sequenced input: PBMCs or T cells enriched from blood (not recorded which). The receptor set was obtained from a woman in her 30s who had been exposed to COVID-19. Both conserved end residues are trimmed from each CDR3. The D gene is left open where the match is weak. Size is stated for part of the rows, as once, few or many counts, or as a class when the clone is expanded.

>TRBJ1-1|.|.|TRBV2
ASRQTPGTEAF
>TRBJ1-5|.|.|TRBV7-2
ASSYGQEYQPQH
>TRBJ1-2|.|TRBD1|TRBV5-4
ASSSATGGGYGGYT
>TRBJ1-2|.|.|TRBV29-1
SVDRASYGYT
>TRBJ2-2|.|TRBD2|TRBV9
ASSVAGGNPGELF
>TRBJ2-7|.|.|TRBV9
ASSVGSQVGNEQY
>TRBJ2-7|.|.|TRBV3-1/TRBV3-2
ASNRPGSEQY
>TRBJ1-3|.|.|TRBV20-1
SASWPGRNTIY
>TRBJ2-3|.|TRBD1|TRBV7-9
ASSPSGTGARDTQY
>TRBJ1-6|.|.|TRBV7-2
ASSYDSYSPLH
>TRBJ1-2|.|.|TRBV7-2
ASSKRVPLGYT
>TRBJ1-2|.|TRBD1|TRBV2
ASSPGGVLDYGYT
>TRBJ1-1|.|.|TRBV7-9
ASSLLTGLNTEAF
>TRBJ2-1|once|.|TRBV4-3
ASSQGDWYSDEQF
>TRBJ2-3|.|.|TRBV11-3
ASSFRAGGDTQY
>TRBJ1-2|once|TRBD1|TRBV7-6
ASSLEQGANYGYT
>TRBJ2-3|.|.|TRBV11-2
ASSFRRAGASGDTQY
>TRBJ2-5|once|.|TRBV2
ASSDPRVRETQY
>TRBJ1-3|.|TRBD1|TRBV6-4
ALSPLDQTGNPSGNTIY
>TRBJ1-1|.|.|TRBV28
ATSVGRVIKNTEAF
>TRBJ2-2|.|.|TRBV14
ASSQEWQGKRSGTGELF
>TRBJ2-7|.|TRBD1|TRBV5-1
ASSNRDRGEQY
>TRBJ1-1|.|.|TRBV14
ASSQELVGLEEEAF
>TRBJ1-2|once|.|TRBV7-2
ASSVTATTYGYT
>TRBJ1-3|.|.|TRBV4-2
ASSQEVVGASSGNTIY
>TRBJ2-7|.|TRBD1|TRBV15
ATSSNRGLFYEQY
>TRBJ2-7|.|.|TRBV29-1
SFTGTRLSYEQY
>TRBJ1-5|.|.|TRBV6-5
ASSYSASTANQPQH
>TRBJ1-4|.|TRBD1|TRBV29-1
SVAGQGGEKLF
>TRBJ2-3|.|TRBD2|TRBV6-2/TRBV6-3
ASSYQTMTRGGFWTDTQY
>TRBJ1-3|.|.|TRBV28
ASSFPGKLWRASGNTIY
>TRBJ2-7|few|.|TRBV5-4
ASSSPGVSPYEQY
>TRBJ2-3|.|.|TRBV27
ASSLSRGRTQY
>TRBJ2-7|.|.|TRBV9
ASSVATGRYEQY
>TRBJ1-1|few|.|TRBV29-1
SVVGPGTEAF
>TRBJ2-3|.|TRBD1|TRBV11-3
ASSEGQGGTDTQY
>TRBJ1-1|once|.|TRBV5-1
ASSLVEAGNTEAF
>TRBJ1-1|.|.|TRBV3-1/TRBV3-2
ASSREGNTEAF
>TRBJ2-1|.|.|TRBV7-2
ASSRILNEQF
>TRBJ1-1|.|TRBD1|TRBV30
AWSRGPDTEAF
>TRBJ1-1|few|.|TRBV11-2
ASSLGQNTEAF